This T cell receptor (beta chain) stems from a study of identical twins. TCRdb analysed the 5' RACE reads with MiXCR anew, one entry per CDR3 protein. The sample includes around 480,000 distinct CDR3 sequences, 11% to 15% of them seen just once. In germline, CDR1 is LGHNA, CDR2 YSLEER. The V and J ends lost 0 bases and 7 bases, in that order; junction bases with no gene match: 14. CDR3 length: 18 residues. These data were also filed under a second study, of yellow fever vaccine responses in identical twins.

Material: CD4+ T cells sorted from blood. The source is a woman younger than 30 in good health. This rearrangement joins TRBV4-3 to TRBJ2-1, with TRBD2 identical over 8 bases. The CDR3 loop is CASSQDLPSGGGRNEQFF. CDR3 sequence (DNA): TGCGCCAGCAGCCAAGACCTACCAAGCGGGGGCGGGAGGAATGAGCAGTTCTTC.